A single TCR beta chain is shown here with its context. The sample originates from a study of technical replicates of blood from a few donors. V was clipped by 4 bases and J by 2 bases, with 9 bases between them. The CDR3 has 13 residues. TCRdb's table, derived via immunoSEQ multiplex PCR, lists solely in-frame clones and lacks some. The table includes roughly 76,000 clones, 94% detected once. The chain has TRBV23-1 and TRBJ2-7; the D gene is possibly TRBD2 (6 bases). TRBV23-1 is an open reading frame, and its role is uncertain. This clonotype originated in a human donor in good health. Source material: T cells isolated from PBMCs. The CDR3 spells CASSPRETYEQYF. CDR3 nucleotide sequence: TGCGCCAGCAGTCCCCGGGAGACCTACGAGCAGTACTTC.